This TCR beta chain was documented in a study of metastatic and nonmetastatic thyroid tumors. About the research overall: Where malignant and benign thyroid patients were concerned, repertoires were compared across blood and tumor or nodule tissue.

With MiXCR, TCRdb reprocessed the PCR reads. The table lists under 100,000 clones, 8% to 9.5% of them singletons. V shed 3 bases and J shed 10 bases, with 12 bases lying between them. The CDR3 covers 13 residues. In this sample, this clone turned up many times. Its specificity is unknown. Study findings and constraints: When malignant thyroid tumors were compared with benign nodules, TCR beta diversity was reportedly significantly higher in the malignant tumors. This held in both blood and tumor samples.

Each patient came to thyroid surgery without any prior treatment (of any kind). This sequence joins TRBV12-3 or TRBV12-4 and TRBJ1-4; D is undetermined. The receptor comes from a female donor with papillary thyroid cancer or a benign thyroid nodule (not recorded which). Some clones in this sample may be carry-over from other donors' samples. Material: blood. The CDR3 DNA reads as TGTGCCAGCAGTTTCCACAGTGTCCGAAAACTGTTTTTT. Protein product: CASSFHSVRKLFF.